Detailed here is one TCR beta chain. This sample is part of a study of cytotoxic CD8 clonotypes in ibrutinib-treated CLL. Germline CDR1 reads SQVTM; CDR2 reads ANQGSEA. V was pared by 7 bases and J by 1 base, with 12 bases between. The CDR3 contains 13 residues. Clones were read by immunoSEQ multiplex PCR, and TCRdb kept only the in-frame ones, dropping some. This table holds around 250,000 clones, 70% found once. The receptor was derived from a human donor with chronic lymphocytic leukemia. V is TRBV29-1 and J is TRBJ2-3; D uncertain. Sequenced here: PBMCs, sampled after 24 months of ibrutinib treatment. The chain's CDR3 is CSAPGVGTDTQYF. The CDR3 DNA is TGCAGCGCCCCAGGTGTGGGCACAGATACGCAGTATTTT.